Following are 17 T cell receptor beta chains from one sample sequenced in a study of T-cell reconstitution after alpha-beta-depleted transplantation in children. Unique molecular identifiers were incorporated during preparation of the TCRbeta library. TCRdb re-called the PCR reads through MiXCR, storing one row per CDR3 protein. The repertoire holds about 200,000 distinct CDR3 sequences, 6.6% seen once, with just over 5.5% in the top ten. The starting material was PBMCs, obtained before TCRalphabeta/CD19-depleted stem cell transplant. Every receptor here comes from a boy between 2 and 10 years old with acute lymphoblastic leukemia, due to receive a stem cell transplant.

This clonotype was seen at least ten times. The gene calls are TRBV7-6 and TRBJ1-3; D gene ambiguous. Germline CDR1 and CDR2: SGHVS and FNYEAQ. The CDR3 is 16 residues long. V was clipped by 4 bases and J by 0 bases, with 13 bases between them. In DNA, the CDR3 is TGTGCCAGCAGCTCCGGACCGTCGATCTCTGGAAACACCATATATTTT. It encodes CASSSGPSISGNTIYF.

This clonotype was seen many times. V is TRBV7-9 and J is TRBJ2-3; 11 bases fit TRBD2. There are 16 residues in the CDR3. The germline CDR1 and CDR2 sequences are SEHNR and FQNEAQ (reference sequence). V shed 6 bases, J shed 1 base, and the junction held 6 bases outside the gene matches. This CDR3 reads CASRPTSGGRTDTQYF. CDR3 coding DNA: TGTGCCAGCAGACCCACTAGCGGGGGCCGCACAGATACGCAGTATTTT.

This clonotype has at least ten counts. The rearrangement uses TRBV28 and TRBJ2-7; D is possibly TRBD1 or TRBD2 (5 bases each). V was pared by 8 bases and J by 7 bases, with 24 bases between. Germline CDR1 is MDHEN and CDR2 is SYDVKM. The CDR3 covers 15 residues. In DNA, the CDR3 is TGTGCCAGCCTTGGCGAACCCCGGGACCCCCTAGAGCAGTACTTC. It yields the protein CASLGEPRDPLEQYF.

This clonotype was observed at least ten times. This chain connects TRBV5-1 to TRBJ2-3; D is undetermined. The germline gives CDR1 SGHRS, CDR2 YFSETQ. V gave up 0 bases and J gave up 4 bases, with 12 bases separating them. This CDR3 is built from 15 residues. This chain's CDR3 is CASSLALIVPDTQYF. DNA for the CDR3: TGCGCCAGCAGCTTGGCCTTAATTGTCCCAGATACGCAGTATTTT.

The V gene is TRBV5-5, the J gene TRBJ1-2, with 8 bases that match TRBD1. V shed 1 base and J 6 bases; nucleotides not matched to a gene: 11. Germline lookup yields CDR1 SGHKS and CDR2 YYEKEE (reference sequence). The CDR3 has 16 residues. This chain's CDR3 is CASSLLPTGEGDGYTF. In DNA form, the CDR3 reads TGTGCCAGCAGCTTGTTACCGACAGGGGAAGGGGATGGCTACACCTTC.

This sequence joins TRBV4-2 and TRBJ2-1; D not certain. V gave up 0 bases and J gave up 0 bases, with 6 bases separating them. Germline values: CDR1 LGHNA, CDR2 YNFKEQ. The CDR3 is 15 amino acids. The DNA for the CDR3 is TGTGCCAGCAGCCAAGAGCCTGTCTCCTACAATGAGCAGTTCTTC. Translating it yields CASSQEPVSYNEQFF.

Ten or more counts support this clonotype. The chain links TRBV28 to TRBJ2-6, with a weak D call TRBD2 (6 bases). Germline CDR1 is MDHEN and CDR2 is SYDVKM. The CDR3 extends over 14 amino acids. Trimming cost V 5 bases and J 6 bases, with 11 bases left between them. The CDR3 DNA is TGTGCCAGCAGTAGCCGGGGGAAGGCCAACGTCCTGACTTTC. This sequence encodes CASSSRGKANVLTF.

In its sample, this clonotype was seen many times. The chain is built from TRBV6-6 and TRBJ2-7; D might be TRBD1 (5 bases). The CDR3 spans 13 residues. Germline assignment: CDR1 MNHNY and CDR2 SVGAGI (reference sequence). The V gene lost 5 bases and the J gene lost 2 bases, with 10 bases spanning the gap. CDR3 in amino acids: CASSLQDTYEQYF. The CDR3 DNA reads as TGTGCCAGCAGTCTACAGGATACCTACGAGCAGTACTTC.

This clonotype showed up many times. The rearrangement joins TRBV2 to TRBJ2-2, with 9 bases identical to TRBD1. J was trimmed by 7 bases and V by 5 bases; bases with no gene match: 8. Germline loops: CDR1 SNHLY, CDR2 FYNNEI. CDR3 size: 15 residues. The CDR3 bases are TGTGCCAGCAGTTCACAGGGGGCAAGTGGCGGGGAGCTGTTTTTT. Protein product: CASSSQGASGGELFF.

This clonotype has only a few counts. This rearrangement joins TRBV27 to TRBJ2-1; TRBD2 matches 8 bases. Germline V gene lookup returns CDR1 MNHEY and CDR2 SMNVEV (reference sequence). CDR3 length equals 15 residues. V lost 6 bases and J lost 4; bases outside the gene matches: 8. In nucleotides, the CDR3 is TGTGCCAGCAGCACCGGGACTAGGGCTTACAATGAGCAGTTCTTC. Residues: CASSTGTRAYNEQFF.

With regard to this clonotype: A read error may be the cause here, since a much bigger clone is one base away. The rearrangement links TRBV7-2 to TRBJ1-5; maybe TRBD1 (6 bases). CDR1 is SGHTA and CDR2 is FQGNSA in the germline V gene. The CDR3 contains 13 residues. The CDR3 DNA follows: TGTGTCAGCAGCATCAGGGGTAATCAGCCCCAGCATTTT. Its translation: CVSSIRGNQPQHF.

This clonotype has a handful of counts. The CDR3 DNA is TGTGCCAGCAGCTTGGGGACAGGGGGAGACTACGAGCAGTACTTC. It yields the protein CASSLGTGGDYEQYF. The rearrangement uses TRBV13 and TRBJ2-7; TRBD1 agrees at 11 bases. This CDR3 spans 15 amino acids. Germline assignment: CDR1 PRHDT and CDR2 FYEKMQ (reference sequence). The ends lost 3 bases at V and 3 bases at J; junction bases unmatched: 4.

This clonotype was seen many times. The chain combines TRBV7-8 with TRBJ2-7; D remains ambiguous. Germline lookup yields CDR1 SGHVS and CDR2 FQNEAQ. The CDR3 sequence is 14 residues long. V lost 5 bases, J lost 2 bases, and 13 bases lay in between. Here the CDR3 reads CASSPGRSTYEQYF. The CDR3 bases are TGTGCCAGCAGCCCAGGACGGTCCACCTACGAGCAGTACTTC.

This clonotype was observed many times. The chain is built from TRBV9 and TRBJ2-1; D perhaps matches TRBD2 (6 bases). CDR1 and CDR2 from the germline V gene are SGDLS and YYNGEE. Trimming left V 0 bases short and J 5 bases short, with 12 bases between. The CDR3 sequence is 15 residues long. The CDR3 reads CASSVDVGGNNEQFF. DNA of the CDR3: TGTGCCAGCAGCGTAGACGTCGGCGGGAACAATGAGCAGTTCTTC.

The chain joins TRBV20-1 to TRBJ2-7; possibly TRBD2 for D (5 bases). This CDR3 comprises 11 residues. Germline V gene data show CDR1 as DFQATT and CDR2 as SNEGSKA (reference sequence). The CDR3 protein is CTSRASTEQYF. The CDR3, as DNA: TGCACCTCTCGGGCTAGCACCGAGCAGTACTTC.

This clonotype was seen at least ten times. This sequence joins TRBV5-6 and TRBJ2-1; TRBD2 matches at 8 bases. This CDR3 is 14 amino acids long. Germline loops: CDR1 SGHDT, CDR2 YYEEEE. Losses at the gene ends were 4 bases for V and 6 bases for J; bases not matched to a gene: 6. For the CDR3, the DNA is TGTGCCAGCAGCCGCCGGGGGGGAACCAATGAGCAGTTCTTC. It codes for CASSRRGGTNEQFF.

V gene TRBV11-1 combines with J gene TRBJ2-3; D is unresolved. V was pared by 5 bases and J by 2 bases, with 23 bases between. The V gene's germline CDR1 is SGHAT and CDR2 FQDESV (reference sequence). This CDR3 contains 18 residues. The CDR3 sequence: CASSPRSIFSPATDTQYF. The CDR3 coding sequence is TGTGCCAGCAGCCCCAGGTCGATCTTCAGTCCCGCCACAGATACGCAGTATTTT.